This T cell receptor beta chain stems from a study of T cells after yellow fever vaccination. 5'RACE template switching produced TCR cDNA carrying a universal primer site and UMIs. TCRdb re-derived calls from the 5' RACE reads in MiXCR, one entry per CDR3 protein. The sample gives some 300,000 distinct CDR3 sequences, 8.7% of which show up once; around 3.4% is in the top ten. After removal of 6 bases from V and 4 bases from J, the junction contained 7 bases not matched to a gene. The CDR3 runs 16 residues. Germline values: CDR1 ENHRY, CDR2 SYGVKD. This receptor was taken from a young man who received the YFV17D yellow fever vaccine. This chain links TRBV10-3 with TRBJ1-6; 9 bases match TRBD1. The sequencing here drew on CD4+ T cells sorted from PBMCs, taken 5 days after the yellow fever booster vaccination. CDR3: CAISESDRGYNSPLHF. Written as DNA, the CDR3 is TGTGCCATCAGCGAATCCGACAGGGGGTATAATTCACCCCTCCACTTT.